The text below deals with one TCR beta chain. Its specificity is not known. The data were obtained in a study of OX40 agonist ivuxolimab in advanced cancers. Overall study context: Every 2 weeks, patients got intravenous ivuxolimab at one of six dose levels (0.01-10 mg/kg).

Blood specimens came from baseline, cycle 4 day 1, and cycle 7 day 1. Sequencing was performed with immunoSEQ multiplex PCR; in TCRdb, only in-frame clones are kept and a portion is missing. The sample has 65,000 to 85,000 clones; approximately 85% are singletons. V lost 3 bases and J lost 6, with 22 bases in between. This CDR3 is built from 16 residues. CDR1 and CDR2 from the germline V gene are SGHNT and YYREEE (reference sequence). Study-wide results and caveats: Doses of 0.1 to 3.0 mg/kg were accompanied by clonal expansion of CD4+ and CD8+ blood T cells by week 6. Among expanded peripheral T cells, antigen specificity went undetermined.

This chain joins TRBV5-4 and TRBJ2-7; D is perhaps TRBD1 or TRBD2 (5 bases each). This sequence was found in an adult with an advanced solid tumor such as melanoma, head and neck, liver or kidney cancer. This specimen was CD4+ or CD8+ T cells sorted from blood, taken in a trial of the OX40 agonist ivuxolimab. The CDR3 spells CASSWGFGTPKGEQYF. The CDR3 region has the DNA TGTGCCAGCAGCTGGGGGTTCGGGACGCCCAAAGGCGAGCAGTACTTC.